These 14 T cell receptor beta chains originate from one sample sequenced in a study of blood T cells in healthy people across ages (dated by TCRdb to between 2014 and 2017). Library creation used 5' RACE. Sequenced on an Illumina HiSeq 2500. The second PCR ran for about 6 to 12 cycles and used a J-beta primer mix along with a sample-barcoded 5' primer. Through fastp at Q25 and MiXCR, TCRdb rebuilt clones from the public reads, retaining in-frame beta chains. Under each unique CDR3 protein, matching rows form one entry showing the most common genes and DNA. Here the sample has more than 800,000 distinct CDR3 sequences; 25% to 35% occur a single time. Together, the top ten hold 17% of the sample. Sequenced: blood. These receptors all come from a woman older than 75 in good health.

The chain recombines TRBV24-1 with TRBJ2-1; D gene uncertain. The CDR3 spans 16 residues. Deletions cut 5 bases from V and 0 bases from J, with 13 bases between. Germline V gene sequence: CDR1 KGHDR, CDR2 SFDVKD. The CDR3 loop is CATSAPRPSSYNEQFF. The CDR3 coding sequence is TGTGCCACCAGTGCCCCCCGGCCGAGCTCCTACAATGAGCAGTTCTTC.

This clonotype was observed once. This may be a read error: a much more frequent sequence differs by one nucleotide. This sequence joins TRBV4-3 and TRBJ2-5; D is possibly TRBD1 or TRBD2 (7 bases each). The V and J ends lost 7 bases and 11 bases respectively, with 26 bases between them. The CDR3 spans 15 residues. Per the germline V gene, CDR1 is LGHNA and CDR2 is YSLEER. The CDR3 region has the DNA TGCGCCAGCATCACCAGGGGGGGCGTCAACAATGAGCAGTACTTC. This gives the protein CASITRGGVNNEQYF.

This clonotype was seen ten or more times. The chain carries TRBV7-2 and TRBJ2-1, with D possibly being TRBD1 (5 bases). Germline assignment: CDR1 SGHTA and CDR2 FQGNSA. Trimming removed 5 bases at V and 7 bases at J, with 12 bases between. CDR3 length: 13 residues. As DNA, the CDR3 is TGTGCCAGCAGCCCCAGGGCAGGGAATGAGCAGTTCTTC. Translating gives CASSPRAGNEQFF.

In this sample, this clonotype turned up many times. The chain has TRBV7-2 and TRBJ1-2; D possibly corresponds to TRBD1 (6 bases). V lost 5 bases, J lost 5 bases, and 12 bases lay in between. CDR3 length equals 13 residues. Per germline, CDR1 SGHTA and CDR2 FQGNSA. This CDR3 is CASSKGQLYGYTF. The CDR3 bases are TGTGCCAGCAGCAAAGGACAGTTATATGGCTACACCTTC.

The V gene is TRBV7-3, the J gene TRBJ2-3, with D possibly being TRBD1 or TRBD2 (6 bases each). CDR3 size: 19 residues. V was clipped by 2 bases and J by 4 bases, with 25 bases between them. Germline lookup yields CDR1 SGHTA and CDR2 FQGTGA. The DNA of the CDR3 is TGTGCCAGCAGCTTACAGGGGTCGGCGCGGGGTTTTTTTGCAGATACGCAGTATTTT. Encoded protein: CASSLQGSARGFFADTQYF.

The J gene is TRBJ2-3, the V gene TRBV12-3 or TRBV12-4; tentatively, D is TRBD1 (8 bases). The CDR3 consists of 14 residues. The V gene lost 6 bases and the J gene lost 5 bases, with 15 bases spanning the gap. The CDR3: CASSLTGEGDTQYF. CDR3 sequence (DNA): TGTGCCAGCAGCTTGACAGGGGAGGGAGATACGCAGTATTTT.

This clonotype was observed many times. V gene TRBV11-2 combines with J gene TRBJ2-7; D is tentatively TRBD1 or TRBD2 (5 bases each). CDR1 is SGHAT and CDR2 is FQNNGV in the germline V gene. V was pared by 3 bases and J by 3 bases, with 12 bases between. The CDR3 runs 14 residues. In DNA form, the CDR3 reads TGTGCCAGCAGCTTGAGTCGAGGGGTCTACGAGCAGTACTTC. It translates to CASSLSRGVYEQYF.

There are a few counts of this clonotype. V and J are TRBV18 and TRBJ1-2; the D is unclear. This CDR3 has 13 residues. Germline CDR1 KGHSH, CDR2 LQKENI. V lost 4 bases and J lost 3, with 9 bases in between. The CDR3 loop is CASSQGMDYGYTF. As DNA, the CDR3 is TGTGCCAGCTCACAGGGAATGGACTATGGCTACACCTTC.

This clonotype has at least ten counts. The chain links TRBV7-2 to TRBJ2-5; D is unclear. Between the trimmed V and J ends, which lost 2 bases and 6 bases, there was a span of 7 bases. The CDR3 runs 12 residues. Looked up from germline, CDR1 is SGHTA and CDR2 is FQGNSA. This chain's CDR3 is CASSLYGKTQYF. In DNA, the CDR3 is TGTGCCAGCAGCTTATATGGGAAGACCCAGTACTTC.

This clonotype was found many times. The chain combines TRBV6-6 with TRBJ2-7; 9 bases are shared with TRBD2. The germline gives CDR1 MNHNY, CDR2 SVGAGI (reference sequence). The V and J ends lost 5 bases and 0 bases, in that order; junction bases with no gene match: 11. The CDR3 covers 17 residues. CDR3 sequence (DNA): TGTGCCAGCAGTCTATACCCTAGCGGGGAACTCTCCTACGAGCAGTACTTC. Protein: CASSLYPSGELSYEQYF.

In DNA, the CDR3 is TGCAGTGCCCCCACAGGCGACACTGAAGCTTTCTTT. Translating gives CSAPTGDTEAFF. The chain has TRBV20-1 and TRBJ1-1; TRBD1 is a possible D gene (5 bases). Trimming pared 6 bases from V and 3 bases from J, leaving 11 bases between. Per germline, CDR1 DFQATT and CDR2 SNEGSKA (reference sequence). The CDR3 is 12 residues long.

The rearrangement joins TRBV6-6 to TRBJ1-2; perhaps TRBD1 as D (6 bases). The CDR3 sequence is 15 residues long. V lost 6 bases to trimming and J lost 3 bases, with 17 bases between them. Germline CDR1 MNHNY, CDR2 SVGAGI (reference sequence). The CDR3 sequence is CASRGADRGDYGYTF. The DNA of the CDR3 is TGTGCCAGCAGGGGGGCGGACCGGGGGGACTATGGCTACACCTTC.

This clonotype was seen more than once but under ten times. This chain uses TRBV7-2 with TRBJ2-1; D remains ambiguous. The CDR3 consists of 11 residues. Trimming shortened V by 5 bases and J by 12 bases, and 11 bases separated the two germline ends. Germline lookup yields CDR1 SGHTA and CDR2 FQGNSA. The CDR3 region has the DNA TGTGCCAGCAGCCCAAGCTGGCGGCAGTTCTTC. It specifies CASSPSWRQFF.

As to this clonotype: A clone one base away is much larger, so this may be a read error. V and J are TRBV6-6 and TRBJ2-5; D remains unclear. Trimming removed 6 bases at V and 11 bases at J, with 19 bases between. Germline CDR1 and CDR2: MNHNY and SVGAGI (reference sequence). CDR3 size: 13 residues. The CDR3 reads CASSTNIKTEQYF. The DNA for the CDR3 is TGTGCCAGCAGCACCAATATAAAAACTGAGCAGTACTTC.